This T cell receptor (beta chain) was found in a study of identical twins. CDR3 length: 18 amino acids. V lost 4 bases, J lost 0 bases, and 22 bases lay in between. Study-wide results and caveats: Zero-insertion analyses could be partly confounded by invariant MAIT and iNKT cells.

This clonotype has ten or more counts. Its antigen is unidentified. One entry per CDR3 protein, called by TCRdb with MiXCR from the 5' RACE reads. The table includes 690,000 or so distinct CDR3 sequences, 8.6% detected once. The data also belong to a second study, concerning yellow fever vaccine responses in identical twins.

The clonotype comes from a woman younger than 30 in good health. Sequencing used PBMCs. This chain uses TRBV12-3 or TRBV12-4 with TRBJ2-7; D remains unclear. The DNA for the CDR3 is TGTGCCAGCAGTTCCCCCCTTCTCGGTCGACCGTTCTCCTACGAGCAGTACTTC. It yields the protein CASSSPLLGRPFSYEQYF.